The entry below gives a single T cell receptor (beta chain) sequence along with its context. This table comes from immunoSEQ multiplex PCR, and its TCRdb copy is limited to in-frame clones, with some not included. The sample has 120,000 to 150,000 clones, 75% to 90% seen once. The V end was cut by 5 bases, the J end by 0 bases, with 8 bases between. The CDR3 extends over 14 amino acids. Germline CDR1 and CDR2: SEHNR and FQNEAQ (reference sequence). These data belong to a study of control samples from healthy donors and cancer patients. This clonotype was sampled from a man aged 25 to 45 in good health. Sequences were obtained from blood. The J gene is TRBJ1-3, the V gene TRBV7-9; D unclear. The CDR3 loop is CASSPDNSGNTIYF. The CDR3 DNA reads TGTGCCAGCAGCCCGGATAACTCTGGAAACACCATATATTTT.